The 30 T cell receptor beta chains below were found in one sample sequenced in a study of cytomegalovirus exposure and HLA in healthy donors. Vbeta (60) and Jbeta (13) primers were used in the PCR. Libraries were prepared by immunoSEQ multiplex PCR; TCRdb keeps only in-frame clonotypes and omits some of them. The data hold 90,000 to 110,000 clones, with around 80% observed a single time. Sequenced material: PBMCs. The source is a man aged 25 to 45 in good health and CMV-seronegative.

The chain carries TRBV2 and TRBJ2-5; possibly TRBD1 for D (5 bases). The CDR3 is 12 residues long. Trimming pared 6 bases from V and 4 bases from J, leaving 9 bases between. Germline CDR1 reads SNHLY; CDR2 reads FYNNEI. The CDR3 sequence: CASRAGIETQYF. In DNA, the CDR3 is TGTGCCAGCAGGGCAGGGATAGAGACCCAGTACTTC.

The gene calls are TRBV30 and TRBJ2-5; weak D call: TRBD2 (5 bases). Germline V gene sequence: CDR1 GTSNPN, CDR2 SVGIG (reference sequence). This CDR3 has 15 amino acids. V lost 0 bases, J lost 4 bases, and 15 bases lay in between. CDR3 DNA: TGTGCCTGGAGTGTGCTGGCGGGCCCTGGAGAGACCCAGTACTTC. Encoded protein: CAWSVLAGPGETQYF.

This clone was counted a single time. The chain uses TRBV7-2 and TRBJ1-2; unclear D gene. Germline loops: CDR1 SGHTA, CDR2 FQGNSA. This CDR3 region has 14 residues. Trimming pared 4 bases from V and 5 bases from J, leaving 14 bases between. Written as DNA, the CDR3 is TGTGCCAGCAGCTCACGGGAGCGAAATTATGGCTACACCTTC. Translation gives CASSSRERNYGYTF.

This clone was seen a handful of times. The V gene is TRBV19, the J gene TRBJ2-1; tentatively, D is TRBD2 (6 bases). Germline V lookup: CDR1 LNHDA, CDR2 SQIVND (reference sequence). V shed 5 bases and J shed 6 bases, with 11 bases lying between them. CDR3 length: 13 residues. The CDR3 DNA sequence: TGTGCCAGTAGTGGGGACTTCACCAATGAGCAGTTCTTC. This codes for CASSGDFTNEQFF.

The V call is TRBV5-1, the J call TRBJ1-5; TRBD1 matches at 9 bases. The CDR3 totals 19 residues. Germline assignment: CDR1 SGHRS and CDR2 YFSETQ. J was trimmed by 1 base and V by 9 bases; bases with no gene match: 20. The CDR3: CATPPAGTGIYRSNQPQHF. CDR3 DNA: TGCGCCACCCCGCCCGCCGGGACAGGGATATACCGCAGCAATCAGCCCCAGCATTTT.

This clone was found a few times. The V gene is TRBV10-3, the J gene TRBJ2-7; TRBD2 might be the D (6 bases). The V and J ends lost 8 bases and 2 bases respectively, with 13 bases between them. The CDR3 consists of 13 residues. From germline, CDR1 is ENHRY and CDR2 SYGVKD. This CDR3 is CAIAAGQPYEQYF. The DNA for the CDR3 is TGTGCCATCGCAGCGGGTCAGCCCTACGAGCAGTACTTC.

This clone has a handful of counts. The chain employs TRBV7-9 and TRBJ1-2; TRBD1 aligns across 7 bases. This CDR3 is 13 amino acids long. Germline V gives CDR1 SEHNR, CDR2 FQNEAQ (reference sequence). V shed 5 bases, J shed 2 bases, and the junction held 2 bases outside the gene matches. The CDR3 sequence is CASSGQANYGYTF. The CDR3 DNA is TGTGCCAGCAGCGGACAGGCCAACTATGGCTACACCTTC.

This clone was seen a handful of times. The rearrangement links TRBV18 to TRBJ2-7; 11 bases fit TRBD1. With 5 bases clipped from V and 6 bases from J, the junction kept 9 bases outside the gene matches. CDR1 and CDR2 from the germline V gene are KGHSH and LQKENI. CDR3 size: 15 residues. CDR3 sequence (DNA): TGTGCCAGCTCATTGGGACAGGGGGAACTAGGCGAGCAGTACTTC. Translating gives CASSLGQGELGEQYF.

This clone was seen once. CDR3 bases: TGTGCCATCAGTGACGGACAGGCGAACAATGAGCAGTTCTTC. Translation: CAISDGQANNEQFF. The chain couples TRBV10-3 to TRBJ2-1, with TRBD1 identical over 7 bases. The CDR3 is 14 amino acids. The ends lost 3 bases at V and 5 bases at J; junction bases unmatched: 4. Germline V lookup: CDR1 ENHRY, CDR2 SYGVKD.

This sequence joins TRBV28 and TRBJ2-7, with D tentatively TRBD1 (6 bases). This CDR3 is built from 16 residues. The ends were cut back, 7 bases at V and 5 bases at J, with 24 bases in the middle. Germline loops: CDR1 MDHEN, CDR2 SYDVKM. CDR3 amino acids: CASIETGGVPFDEQYF. Written as DNA, the CDR3 is TGTGCCAGCATCGAGACAGGCGGCGTCCCTTTCGACGAGCAGTACTTC.

The chain has TRBV6-6 and TRBJ1-4, with TRBD1 as a possible D gene (5 bases). The CDR3 is made up of 13 amino acids. The germline V gene has CDR1 MNHNY and CDR2 SVGAGI (reference sequence). Trimming left V 6 bases short and J 4 bases short, with 9 bases between. The CDR3 protein is CASSDSLNEKLFF. In DNA form, the CDR3 reads TGTGCCAGCAGCGACAGCCTTAATGAAAAACTGTTTTTT.

The chain has TRBV6-1 and TRBJ2-3, with 9 bases aligning to TRBD2. The CDR3 is 16 residues long. Trimming removed 2 bases from V and 4 bases from J; junction bases left unmatched: 7. The germline CDR1 and CDR2 sequences are MNHNS and SASEGT. CDR3: CASSESAGGQSDTQYF. The CDR3 bases are TGTGCCAGCAGTGAAAGTGCGGGGGGGCAATCAGATACGCAGTATTTT.

This clone was recorded only once. The chain links TRBV28 to TRBJ2-7; tentatively, D is TRBD2 (6 bases). The V gene lost 8 bases and the J gene lost 0 bases, with 11 bases spanning the gap. The CDR3 consists of 13 residues. CDR1 is MDHEN and CDR2 is SYDVKM in the germline V gene. Here the CDR3 reads CASWASDSYEQYF. The CDR3 nucleotides read TGTGCCAGCTGGGCTAGCGACTCCTACGAGCAGTACTTC.

The chain employs TRBV7-9 and TRBJ2-3; TRBD2 agrees at 9 bases. The CDR3 loop spans 18 amino acids. Germline-derived CDR1 and CDR2 are SEHNR and FQNEAQ (reference sequence). With 0 bases clipped from V and 0 bases from J, the junction kept 7 bases outside the gene matches. The CDR3 loop is CASSLAASGATSTDTQYF. Here the CDR3 DNA reads TGTGCCAGCAGCTTAGCGGCTAGCGGGGCGACTAGCACAGATACGCAGTATTTT.

This clone came up a few times. The CDR3 region has the DNA TGTGCCAGCAGTTTGCCTGGGCCCTACGAGCAGTACTTC. Translated: CASSLPGPYEQYF. The rearrangement uses TRBV28 and TRBJ2-7; D ambiguous. CDR1 is MDHEN, CDR2 SYDVKM, per germline. The V end was cut by 3 bases, the J end by 2 bases, with 8 bases between. This CDR3 is 13 amino acids long.

V gene TRBV11-2 combines with J gene TRBJ2-1; 16 bases line up with TRBD2. CDR1 and CDR2 from the germline V gene are SGHAT and FQNNGV. J was trimmed by 15 bases and V by 5 bases; bases with no gene match: 16. The CDR3 sequence is 17 residues long. The CDR3 coding sequence is TGTGCCAGCAGCGGCCTAAACCTGGGGACTAGCGGGGGGGCTGCGTTCTTC. Translating it yields CASSGLNLGTSGGAAFF.

The chain uses TRBV27 and TRBJ1-1; D is unclear. There are 14 residues in the CDR3. The V gene's germline CDR1 is MNHEY and CDR2 SMNVEV (reference sequence). Trimming shortened V by 5 bases and J by 1 base, and 11 bases separated the two germline ends. The CDR3 here is CASSRQRANTEAFF. In DNA, the CDR3 is TGTGCCAGCAGTCGGCAGAGGGCGAACACTGAAGCTTTCTTT.

This chain's CDR3 is CSVSDRGRKLFF. Here the CDR3 DNA reads TGCAGCGTATCTGACAGGGGGCGAAAACTGTTTTTT. The chain joins TRBV29-1 to TRBJ1-4, with 10 nucleotides matching TRBD1. The trim removed 6 bases at V and 10 bases at J, leaving 5 bases unmatched. Germline CDR1 SQVTM, CDR2 ANQGSEA. The CDR3 extends over 12 amino acids.

The rearrangement links TRBV5-5 to TRBJ2-7; D is possibly TRBD2 (6 bases). V lost 0 bases to trimming and J lost 4 bases, with 11 bases between them. Germline CDR1 SGHKS, CDR2 YYEKEE (reference sequence). CDR3 size: 14 residues. CDR3: CASSLAASDYEQYF. Here the CDR3 DNA reads TGTGCCAGCAGCTTGGCCGCTAGCGATTACGAGCAGTACTTC.

The chain carries TRBV5-1 and TRBJ1-6; D gene ambiguous. This CDR3 is built from 13 residues. Germline V gene sequence: CDR1 SGHRS, CDR2 YFSETQ. Trimming cost V 0 bases and J 6 bases, with 4 bases left between them. The CDR3 spells CASSLDTNSPLHF. The DNA of the CDR3 is TGCGCCAGCAGCTTGGACACTAATTCACCCCTCCACTTT.

The chain combines TRBV2 with TRBJ2-1; D gene ambiguous. Trimming took 4 bases from V and 9 from J, leaving 10 bases between them. The CDR3 sequence is 12 residues long. Germline V gene sequence: CDR1 SNHLY, CDR2 FYNNEI. CDR3 sequence (DNA): TGTGCCAGCAGTGTGGGCTTTCTTGAGCAGTTCTTC. Translation gives CASSVGFLEQFF.

CDR3 sequence: CASSLRGQTQETQYF. Written as DNA, the CDR3 is TGCGCCAGCAGCCTGAGGGGACAAACCCAAGAGACCCAGTACTTC. This sequence joins TRBV5-1 and TRBJ2-5; D might be TRBD1 (6 bases). Germline V CDR1 and CDR2: SGHRS, YFSETQ. The length of the CDR3 is 15 residues. V lost 4 bases and J 1 base, leaving 14 bases between the germline ends. Full variable domain (remainder filled in from reference TRBV5-1 and TRBJ2-5): KAGVTQTPRYLIKTRGQQVTLSCSPISGHRSVSWYQQTPGQGLQFLFEYFSETQRNKGNFPGRFSGRQFSNSRSEMNVSTLELGDSALYLCASSLRGQTQETQYFGPGTRLLVL.

The chain couples TRBV4-3 to TRBJ2-1; D possibly corresponds to TRBD1 (6 bases). The germline gives CDR1 LGHNA, CDR2 YSLEER. The CDR3 has 15 amino acids. Trimming pared 4 bases from V and 7 bases from J, leaving 17 bases between. The DNA for the CDR3 is TGCGCCAGCAGCCGGACCAGGCAGGGGTTAAATGAGCAGTTCTTC. This gives the protein CASSRTRQGLNEQFF.

This chain joins TRBV5-1 and TRBJ2-5; D gene uncertain. The tail of the sequence fits TRBJ2-7 better, so the J call may be wrong. Per germline, CDR1 SGHRS and CDR2 YFSETQ. This CDR3 has 14 amino acids. The CDR3 sequence is CASSLVPDTYEQYF. For the CDR3, the DNA is TGCGCCAGCAGCTTGGTTCCCGACACCTACGAGCAGTACTTC.

The rearrangement joins TRBV18 to TRBJ1-5, with 10 bases identical to TRBD1. Germline V CDR1 and CDR2: KGHSH, LQKENI. The junction had 5 bases not matched to a gene; V was cut back by 4 bases and J by 5 bases. The CDR3 runs to 15 residues. CDR3 sequence reads: CASSQTGTGDQPQHF. The CDR3 nucleotides are TGTGCCAGCTCACAAACCGGGACAGGGGATCAGCCCCAGCATTTT.

This chain uses TRBV4-1 with TRBJ2-7, with D unresolved. V was shortened by 4 bases and J by 7 bases, with 20 bases between the two germline ends. The CDR3 length is 15 residues. The germline V gene has CDR1 MGHRA and CDR2 YSYEKL. The CDR3 DNA reads as TGCGCCAGCAGCCTCCCCGGCGGCAGTTTGTTAGAGCAGTACTTC. It yields the protein CASSLPGGSLLEQYF.

V and J are TRBV5-1 and TRBJ1-2, with D maybe TRBD1 (5 bases). The CDR3 has 12 amino acids. CDR1 is SGHRS, CDR2 YFSETQ, per germline. V lost 3 bases and J 4 bases, leaving 7 bases between the germline ends. CDR3 amino acids: CASSSGLYGYTF. CDR3 nucleotides: TGCGCCAGCAGCTCGGGACTCTATGGCTACACCTTC.

The CDR3 DNA reads TGTGCCAGCAGTCTACAGGGGGCGGGCAACGAGCAGTACTTC. Translating gives CASSLQGAGNEQYF. This chain links TRBV6-5 with TRBJ2-7, with 9 bases identical to TRBD1. The CDR3 extends over 14 amino acids. After removal of 5 bases from V and 5 bases from J, the junction contained 7 bases not matched to a gene. CDR1 MNHEY and CDR2 SVGAGI come from the germline V gene.

The V gene is TRBV27, the J gene TRBJ2-6, with 9 bases aligning to TRBD1. V lost 2 bases and J lost 0; bases outside the gene matches: 8. The germline CDR1 and CDR2 sequences are MNHEY and SMNVEV (reference sequence). CDR3 length: 19 residues. CDR3 sequence reads: CASSLKTGDRVSGANVLTF. The CDR3 nucleotides are TGTGCCAGCAGTTTAAAGACGGGGGACAGGGTCTCTGGGGCCAACGTCCTGACTTTC.

This clone has more than one count but fewer than ten. The V and J genes are TRBV28 and TRBJ1-2, with 10 positions matching TRBD1. The trim removed 2 bases at V and 7 bases at J, leaving 1 base unmatched. Germline CDR1 and CDR2: MDHEN and SYDVKM. CDR3 length: 13 residues. In DNA, the CDR3 is TGTGCCAGCAGTTTAGGGACAGGGGCTGGCTACACCTTC. This translates into CASSLGTGAGYTF.